Shown below are 30 T cell receptor beta chains from a single sample sequenced in a study of blood T cells in healthy people across ages. The second PCR ran about 7 to 12 cycles with a sample-barcoded 5' primer and J-beta primers. One entry per CDR3 protein results from TCRdb running MiXCR on the 5' RACE reads. Of about 570,000 distinct CDR3 sequences listed, about a quarter are singletons. Separately, the same data were catalogued under a study of T cells of mothers and their children.

The sample was blood. Source of these receptors: a boy between 2 and 10 years old in good health.

The rearrangement joins TRBV5-1 to TRBJ2-3; 9 bases map to TRBD1. V lost 4 bases, J lost 1 base, and 7 bases stayed unmatched. This CDR3 is 16 amino acids long. Per germline, CDR1 SGHRS and CDR2 YFSETQ. The CDR3 coding sequence is TGCGCCAGCAGCGTAATGAACAGGGGGCGCACAGATACGCAGTATTTT. It is translated as CASSVMNRGRTDTQYF.

The V and J genes are TRBV12-3 or TRBV12-4 and TRBJ2-7, with TRBD2 matching over 7 bases. Unmatched junction bases numbered 12, after V lost 4 bases and J lost 3 bases. The CDR3 is made up of 16 amino acids. Here the CDR3 DNA reads TGTGCCAGCAGTTCACCAGCGGGACCCACCTTCTACGAGCAGTACTTC. Its protein is CASSSPAGPTFYEQYF.

The chain employs TRBV4-3 and TRBJ2-5; 7 positions agree with TRBD2. This CDR3 has 14 residues. V shed 2 bases and J 7 bases; nucleotides not matched to a gene: 7. Per the germline V gene, CDR1 is LGHNA and CDR2 is YSLEER. The CDR3 region is CASSQTSSGATQYF. The CDR3, as DNA: TGCGCCAGCAGCCAAACTTCCAGCGGGGCGACCCAGTACTTC.

This clonotype has only a few counts. Its ends do not fully match the called genes, so a read error is possible. The chain is built from TRBV7-9 and TRBJ2-1; 10 nucleotides match TRBD2. The CDR3 spans 12 residues. The germline V gene has CDR1 SEHNR and CDR2 FQNEAQ (reference sequence). For the CDR3, the DNA is TGTGCCAGCAGCTCCCCCGGACTAGCGGTTTACTTC. Protein product: CASSSPGLAVYF.

The V call is TRBV20-1, the J call TRBJ2-5; no clear D. The CDR3 covers 11 residues. CDR1 and CDR2 (germline): DFQATT, SNEGSKA (reference sequence). V was cut by 6 bases and J by 5 bases, with 10 bases left in between. DNA for the CDR3: TGCAGTGCGTCGGGTAGGGAGACCCAGTACTTC. Protein sequence: CSASGRETQYF.

The CDR3 loop reads CSARLPGGETQYF. The CDR3 coding sequence is TGCAGTGCTAGGCTACCAGGGGGGGAGACCCAGTACTTC. The J gene is TRBJ2-5, the V gene TRBV20-1; weak D call: TRBD1 (7 bases). Germline values: CDR1 DFQATT, CDR2 SNEGSKA (reference sequence). With 3 bases removed from V and 5 bases from J, the gap between germline ends came to 13 bases. The CDR3 consists of 13 residues.

The J gene is TRBJ2-1, the V gene TRBV12-3 or TRBV12-4; TRBD1 is a possible D gene (5 bases). V was shortened by 7 bases and J by 8 bases, with 15 bases between the two germline ends. The CDR3 is 13 amino acids. The CDR3 loop reads CASNKDSNDEQFF. The CDR3 nucleotides are TGTGCCAGCAACAAAGACAGCAACGATGAGCAGTTCTTC.

In its sample, this clonotype was seen once. The V and J genes are TRBV20-1 and TRBJ2-3; 11 bases are a match to TRBD2. V dropped 0 bases and J dropped 1; count of bases not matched to a gene: 6. Germline lookup yields CDR1 DFQATT and CDR2 SNEGSKA (reference sequence). The CDR3 loop spans 17 amino acids. CDR3 in amino acids: CSAREASGRQGTDTQYF. The CDR3 bases are TGCAGTGCTAGAGAAGCTAGCGGGAGGCAAGGCACAGATACGCAGTATTTT.

V is TRBV4-2 and J is TRBJ2-7, with D unclear. V was clipped by 0 bases and J by 4 bases, with 16 bases between them. Germline V gene data show CDR1 as LGHNA and CDR2 as YNFKEQ. The CDR3 extends over 16 amino acids. CDR3 sequence: CASSQDPGTATYEQYF. CDR3 nucleotide sequence: TGTGCCAGCAGCCAAGATCCGGGCACAGCAACTTACGAGCAGTACTTC.

In this sample, this clonotype turned up a few times. The chain has TRBV20-1 and TRBJ2-1; a weak D match, TRBD2 (6 bases). The V gene's germline CDR1 is DFQATT and CDR2 SNEGSKA (reference sequence). The V and J ends lost 2 bases and 8 bases respectively, with 13 bases between them. This CDR3 spans 13 amino acids. The CDR3 is CSARLLAVHEQFF. For the CDR3, the DNA is TGCAGTGCTAGACTACTAGCCGTCCATGAGCAGTTCTTC.

The rearrangement uses TRBV21-1 and TRBJ2-2; TRBD1, the table's D call, lacks a check against the DNA. TRBV21-1 constitutes a pseudogene. The CDR3 totals 19 residues. The chain's CDR3 is CASSKERPNDRGDTGELFF. CDR3 DNA sequence: TGTGCCAGCAGCAAAGAAAGGCCCAATGACAGGGGGGACACCGGGGAGCTGTTTTTT.

This clonotype was seen only a few times. The chain couples TRBV12-3 or TRBV12-4 to TRBJ1-1, with a weak D call TRBD1 (6 bases). V lost 2 bases and J lost 0, with 16 bases in between. The CDR3 runs to 17 residues. The CDR3 DNA reads as TGTGCCAGCAGTTTACCCCTATGGACAGACATGAACACTGAAGCTTTCTTT. Amino acid sequence: CASSLPLWTDMNTEAFF.

This clonotype came up a few times. The CDR3 DNA reads TGTGCCAGCAGCTTGAGAACGGCGGGTGTGTACTTC. It encodes CASSLRTAGVYF. V is TRBV13 and J is TRBJ2-5, with D tentatively TRBD2 (5 bases). V was pared by 3 bases and J by 13 bases, with 15 bases between. The CDR3 sequence is 12 residues long. The V gene's germline CDR1 is PRHDT and CDR2 FYEKMQ (reference sequence).

The chain's CDR3 is CASSLRADSYEQYF. The CDR3 coding sequence is TGCGCCAGCAGCTTGAGGGCGGACTCCTACGAGCAGTACTTC. The genes are TRBV5-1 and TRBJ2-7; no clear D. The CDR3 is 14 amino acids. V lost 1 base, J lost 0 bases, and 8 bases lay in between. Germline assignment: CDR1 SGHRS and CDR2 YFSETQ.

The J gene is TRBJ2-5, the V gene TRBV29-1; TRBD1 matches at 8 bases. Germline V gene lookup returns CDR1 SQVTM and CDR2 ANQGSEA. This CDR3 has 13 amino acids. V trimming: 5 bases; J trimming: 5 bases; junction bases outside the gene matches: 7. This CDR3 reads CSVRSGGLETQYF. The CDR3 coding sequence is TGCAGCGTTCGGTCAGGGGGCTTGGAGACCCAGTACTTC.

This clonotype was counted only a few times. The chain couples TRBV7-9 to TRBJ2-5; D gene uncertain. Deletions cut 4 bases from V and 0 bases from J, with 9 bases between. This CDR3 is 14 amino acids long. CDR1 is SEHNR, CDR2 FQNEAQ, per germline (reference sequence). The CDR3 nucleotides read TGTGCCAGCAGCTCCAGACGGAACCAAGAGACCCAGTACTTC. This gives the protein CASSSRRNQETQYF.

V gene TRBV5-5 combines with J gene TRBJ2-5; 10 bases match TRBD2. The J call may be in error: the DNA end matches TRBJ2-1 better. The CDR3 covers 15 residues. Germline V gives CDR1 SGHKS, CDR2 YYEKEE (reference sequence). This CDR3 reads CASSLAGLALDEQFF. The CDR3 DNA sequence: TGTGCCAGCAGCTTGGCGGGACTAGCGTTGGATGAGCAGTTCTTC.

This clonotype turned up a few times. A much larger clone differs by one base, so this may be a read error. The CDR3 protein is CAGSERQGANYGYTF. Here the CDR3 DNA reads TGTGCCGGCAGTGAAAGACAGGGAGCTAACTATGGCTACACCTTC. V gene TRBV6-1 combines with J gene TRBJ1-2, with TRBD1 matching over 7 bases. Germline V gene lookup returns CDR1 MNHNS and CDR2 SASEGT. CDR3 size: 15 residues.

The chain carries TRBV12-3 or TRBV12-4 and TRBJ1-1; TRBD1 matches at 9 bases. This CDR3 comprises 14 residues. The V segment lost 8 bases and the J segment 6 bases; nucleotides outside the gene matches: 10. The CDR3 region is CASGLQGARAEAFF. The CDR3 DNA follows: TGTGCCAGCGGATTACAGGGGGCGCGGGCTGAAGCTTTCTTT.

The rearrangement links TRBV5-1 to TRBJ2-3; tentative D call: TRBD1 (6 bases). The V and J ends lost 5 bases and 5 bases respectively, with 15 bases between them. The CDR3 sequence is 14 residues long. In germline, CDR1 is SGHRS, CDR2 YFSETQ. The CDR3 reads CASSPTGSGDTQYF. CDR3 nucleotide sequence: TGCGCCAGCAGTCCTACAGGGTCGGGAGATACGCAGTATTTT.

The rearrangement uses TRBV5-8 and TRBJ1-5, with 8 nucleotides matching TRBD1. Germline V lookup: CDR1 SGHTS, CDR2 YDEGEE. J was trimmed by 4 bases and V by 4 bases; bases with no gene match: 7. This CDR3 contains 15 residues. The CDR3 DNA follows: TGTGCCAGCAGCCCCAGGGGGCTGCCGAATCAGCCCCAGCATTTT. Protein product: CASSPRGLPNQPQHF.

This clonotype appeared a few times. V and J are TRBV7-2 and TRBJ1-1; D may be TRBD1 (6 bases). V was pared by 5 bases and J by 1 base, with 11 bases between. Germline V gene lookup returns CDR1 SGHTA and CDR2 FQGNSA. This CDR3 spans 14 amino acids. CDR3 DNA: TGTGCCAGCAGCCAGGGGCCAGGGAACACTGAAGCTTTCTTT. As protein: CASSQGPGNTEAFF.

V usage is TRBV5-6 and J usage is TRBJ2-5; 8 bases agree with TRBD2. V was pared by 7 bases and J by 4 bases, with 18 bases of the junction left unmatched. The CDR3 is 17 amino acids. In germline, CDR1 is SGHDT, CDR2 YYEEEE. The DNA of the CDR3 is TGTGCCAGCTCACCGTTGGGAGGAGCGGGAGTTCGAGAGACCCAGTACTTC. Translating it yields CASSPLGGAGVRETQYF.

V gene TRBV6-6 combines with J gene TRBJ2-5; 7 positions agree with TRBD1. The DNA end is more similar to TRBJ2-7, so the J call may be wrong. CDR1 and CDR2 (germline): MNHNY, SVGAGI (reference sequence). The CDR3 totals 14 residues. The CDR3 bases are TGTGCCAGCACCGAGGACAGGCTACCCTACGAGCAGTACTTC. This sequence encodes CASTEDRLPYEQYF.

The V and J genes are TRBV7-7 and TRBJ2-2; maybe TRBD2 (7 bases). The CDR3 spans 15 residues. CDR1 is SSHAT and CDR2 is FNYEAQ in the germline V gene (reference sequence). Between the trimmed V and J ends, which lost 5 bases and 4 bases, there was a span of 14 bases. CDR3 DNA sequence: TGTGCCAGCAGCCCGGGGGGCGGACGCACCGGGGAGCTGTTTTTT. Translating it yields CASSPGGGRTGELFF.

This clonotype turned up a few times. The V gene is TRBV30, the J gene TRBJ1-5, with D maybe TRBD1 (5 bases). The CDR3 sequence is 13 residues long. With 5 bases removed from V and 7 bases from J, the gap between germline ends came to 15 bases. CDR1 is GTSNPN, CDR2 SVGIG, per germline (reference sequence). The CDR3, as DNA: TGTGCCTGGGGTGACTGGCGGGGGCAGCCCCAGCATTTT. Protein product: CAWGDWRGQPQHF. The whole variable domain, filled in from reference TRBV30 and TRBJ1-5, reads SQTIHQWPATLVQPVGSPLSLECTVEGTSNPNLYWYRQAAGRGLQLLFYSVGIGQISSEVPQNLSASRPQDRQFILSSKKLLLSDSGFYLCAWGDWRGQPQHFGDGTRLSIL.

A single count supports this clonotype. The chain combines TRBV20-1 with TRBJ2-5, with D unresolved. Trimming pared 3 bases from V and 5 bases from J, leaving 10 bases between. Germline assignment: CDR1 DFQATT and CDR2 SNEGSKA (reference sequence). The CDR3 covers 12 residues. CDR3 nucleotides: TGCAGTGCTAGTCTCCGGAGTGAGACCCAGTACTTC. Amino acids: CSASLRSETQYF.

This clonotype showed up just a few times. This chain connects TRBV29-1 to TRBJ2-7, with a tentative D call TRBD2 (6 bases). This CDR3 is 13 amino acids long. Germline V gives CDR1 SQVTM, CDR2 ANQGSEA. V gave up 6 bases and J gave up 6 bases, with 18 bases separating them. The CDR3 region has the DNA TGCAGCGTCGTTCGGCGGGAAGAAGGCGAGCAGTACTTC. It codes for CSVVRREEGEQYF.

This chain connects TRBV30 to TRBJ1-2; TRBD1 agrees at 8 bases. CDR1 is GTSNPN and CDR2 is SVGIG in the germline V gene (reference sequence). The trim removed 3 bases at V and 2 bases at J, leaving 11 bases unmatched. The CDR3 consists of 16 residues. The CDR3 region is CAWSSPRTGPNYGYTF. The CDR3 DNA sequence: TGTGCCTGGAGCTCACCGCGGACAGGGCCGAACTATGGCTACACCTTC.

V usage is TRBV20-1 and J usage is TRBJ2-5; a possible D gene is TRBD1 (6 bases). The closer fit of TRBJ2-1 to the DNA end suggests the J call may be wrong. Germline V gene lookup returns CDR1 DFQATT and CDR2 SNEGSKA (reference sequence). This CDR3 region has 16 residues. The CDR3 nucleotides read TGCAGTGCTAGGACAACAGGGATTCTAGGGGGCAATGAGCAGTTCTTC. It codes for CSARTTGILGGNEQFF.